The following is a T cell receptor (beta chain) sequence with its context. Which antigen it targets is not known. Nothing much larger sits one base from this clone, and base qualities are not available. The immunoSEQ Assay, a bias-controlled multiplex PCR, was used to amplify TCRbeta CDR3 regions from genomic DNA. On the study's bioinformatics: Within the assay, amplification of reference gene primers was used to estimate how many nucleated cells each sample contained. To quantify the absolute abundance of each unique TCRbeta CDR3 rearrangement, sequence reads were collapsed and filtered. For each sample, productive Simpson clonality was calculated as the square root of Simpson's diversity index across productive rearrangements. Drawn from immuneACCESS, this table holds only the in-frame rearrangements with V and J called that TCRdb kept. Clones are partly lost; checked studies trace under half to an unresolved V gene and leave the rest unexplained. V and J calls plus clone size are reproduced from that table; the DNA served to infer D and trimming. This sample gives approximately 390,000 clones in total; around 87% of them show up just once. Of the sample, 2.3% falls within the top ten clones.

A distance of 7 bases separates the germline ends of V and J, which lose 1 base and 7 bases respectively. CDR1 and CDR2, looked up from the germline V gene (reference sequence), are DFQATT and SNEGSKA. The CDR3 covers 11 residues, taking in both the cysteine and the phenylalanine. The only DNA kept is the CDR3, 33 bases in frame from the first base. This record belongs to a study of blood T cell repertoires in COVID-19 (dated by TCRdb to 2018 to 2021). Regarding the research as a whole: Collaborator samples came from the United States, Italy and Spain and covered acute and convalescent phases of COVID-19. Deeply sampled blood TCRbeta repertoires from subjects exposed to, actively infected with, or recovered from COVID-19 were included in the dataset. The repertoires were released in a freely available public database intended as a resource for research on the immune response to SARS-CoV-2. The material from the prospective study consisted of cDNA or gDNA derived from T cells, B-cell-depleted T cells, or PBMCs. HLA class I and class II types, where available, came from metadata supplied by the sample provider rather than from assay-based typing. Nearly every sample came with metadata listing a de-identified subject ID, COVID-19 status, age in years and sex. Samples came from the ongoing ImmuneRACE study (first 160 participants) plus 1,254 subjects from 6 global collaborators. Points the paper makes about the study in general: The amount of clinical and demographic metadata varied by source and participant and was provided uncurated.

One collaborating source in Seattle enrolled patients while the patients were actively infected and followed the patients over time throughout the course of disease. Each collaborating institution followed its own protocols to collect whole blood in K2EDTA tubes. For TCRbeta analysis, collaborator samples were shipped as frozen whole blood, as isolated PBMCs, or as DNA extracted from either sample type. The TCR sequence derives from an older woman with COVID-19, enrolled during active disease. Recombination joined TRBV20-1 with TRBJ1-2, with an unclear D gene assignment. Sequencing used peripheral blood. The CDR3 sequence is CSARGPSGYTF. The DNA sequence follows: TGCAGTGCTAGAGGGCCCAGTGGCTACACCTTC.